The following is a T cell receptor (beta chain) sequence with its context. Its specificity is not known. The sample's time point: cycle 4 day 1 (C4D1), after around six weeks of nivolumab. Brentuximab vedotin exposure varied, and every patient relapsed after autologous stem cell transplantation. After thawing, PBMCs were subjected to magnetic negative selection to isolate CD8+ T cells. Best response was recorded as complete response, partial response or progressive disease. This record belongs to a study of PD-1 blockade in classical Hodgkin lymphoma. Study-wide findings and caveats: Prior to therapy, complete responders displayed diversity much like that of newly diagnosed patients.

Clones were read by immunoSEQ multiplex PCR, and TCRdb kept only the in-frame ones, dropping some. The table records about 21,000 clones, around 90% of them present only once. Sequencing used CD8+ T cells from blood, obtained before the fourth cycle of nivolumab. This clonotype originated in a human donor with classical Hodgkin lymphoma.

The CDR3 DNA follows: TGCGCCAGCAGCCCTAACACGGACAGGGGGCGAGGCTACACCTTC. As protein: CASSPNTDRGRGYTF. The V and J genes are TRBV4-1 and TRBJ1-2; 11 nucleotides agree with TRBD1. This CDR3 has 15 residues. V was clipped by 4 bases and J by 8 bases; unmatched bases: 9. Germline CDR1 reads MGHRA; CDR2 reads YSYEKL.